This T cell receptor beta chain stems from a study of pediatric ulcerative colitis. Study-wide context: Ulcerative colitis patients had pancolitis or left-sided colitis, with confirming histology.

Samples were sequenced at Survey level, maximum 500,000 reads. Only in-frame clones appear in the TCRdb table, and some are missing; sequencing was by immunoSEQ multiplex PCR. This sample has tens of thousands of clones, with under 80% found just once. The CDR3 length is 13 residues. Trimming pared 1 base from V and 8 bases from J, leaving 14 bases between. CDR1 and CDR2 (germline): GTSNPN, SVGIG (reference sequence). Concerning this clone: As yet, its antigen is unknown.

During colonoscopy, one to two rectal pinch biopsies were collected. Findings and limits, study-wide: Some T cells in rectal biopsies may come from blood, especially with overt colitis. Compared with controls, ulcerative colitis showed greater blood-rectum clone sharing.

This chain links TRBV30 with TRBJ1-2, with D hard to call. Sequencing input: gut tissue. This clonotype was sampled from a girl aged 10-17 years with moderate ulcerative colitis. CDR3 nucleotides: TGTGCCTGGAGTGATCTTAGGGAGAGCGGCTACACCTTC. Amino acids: CAWSDLRESGYTF.